A selection of T cell receptor beta chains follows, all from one sample in a study of vaccination and CD4 T cells after COVID-19. Using its own MiXCR run on the PCR reads, TCRdb lists one record per CDR3 protein. The sample gives about 9,000 distinct CDR3 sequences, about 60% of which show up once; approximately 7.6% is in the top ten. No cognate antigen is known for these TCRs. Material: CD4+ T cells from blood, cultured in vitro. The source of these receptors is a human donor who had recovered from COVID-19. Each CDR3 is given with its conserved first and last residue. The order of the fields is J gene, V gene, clone size, CDR3 length, D gene, CDR3 protein, CDR3 DNA. The D gene is left open where the match is weak. A row's size may be missing; if present it is once, few, many or a size class.

>TRBJ2-7|TRBV11-2|NA|13|TRBD1
CASSLGGQPQQYF
TGTGCCAGCAGCTTAGGGGGACAGCCCCAGCAGTACTTC
>TRBJ2-1|TRBV4-3|NA|15|NA
CASSPRLVLYNEQFF
TGCGCCAGCAGCCCGCGACTAGTTTTATATAATGAGCAGTTCTTC
>TRBJ1-5|TRBV10-3|NA|14|NA
CAISGRDSNQPQHF
TGTGCCATCAGCGGCAGGGATAGCAATCAGCCCCAGCATTTT
>TRBJ2-5|TRBV20-1|NA|14|NA
CSAKLSSGQETQYF
TGCAGTGCTAAGCTGAGTAGCGGCCAAGAGACCCAGTACTTC
>TRBJ1-2|TRBV11-2|NA|16|NA
CASSVNPPSRTDGYTF
TGTGCCAGCAGCGTTAACCCCCCCTCCAGGACAGATGGCTACACCTTC
>TRBJ2-5|TRBV7-2|medium-sized|13|NA
CASTPGVGETQYF
TGTGCCAGCACCCCGGGGGTCGGGGAGACCCAGTACTTC
>TRBJ1-1|TRBV6-1|NA|14|NA
CASSREGGGTEAFF
TGTGCCAGCAGCCGAGAAGGGGGAGGGACTGAAGCTTTCTTT
>TRBJ2-3|TRBV7-3|NA|20|TRBD2
CASSLWGSGTSGGGTDTQYF
TGTGCCAGCAGCTTATGGGGTTCTGGGACTAGCGGTGGGGGGACAGATACGCAGTATTTT
>TRBJ1-2|TRBV7-2|few|15|NA
CASSEGTGLLPGLGF
TGTGCCAGCAGCGAGGGGACCGGCCTGTTGCCCGGGCTCGGCTTC
>TRBJ2-5|TRBV15|few|16|TRBD2
CATSREGAGGLETQYF
TGTGCCACCAGCAGAGAGGGGGCGGGGGGCTTAGAGACCCAGTACTTC
>TRBJ2-5|TRBV2|NA|14|NA
CASSGDTFRETQYF
TGTGCCAGCAGCGGGGACACTTTCCGAGAGACCCAGTACTTC
>TRBJ1-1|TRBV25-1|NA|12|NA
CASSEAGTEAFF
TGTGCCAGCAGTGAAGCGGGGACTGAAGCTTTCTTT
>TRBJ2-6|TRBV6-1|NA|17|NA
CASSEAGAGSGANVLTF
TGTGCCAGCAGTGAAGCAGGGGCGGGTTCTGGGGCCAACGTCCTGACTTTC
>TRBJ1-2|TRBV7-9|NA|16|NA
CASSPKRPEGVNGYTF
TGTGCCAGCAGCCCCAAGCGGCCAGAAGGGGTAAATGGCTACACCTTC
>TRBJ2-5|TRBV7-2|few|16|TRBD1
CASSLGGTGNQETQYF
TGTGCCAGCAGCTTAGGGGGGACAGGTAACCAAGAGACCCAGTACTTC
>TRBJ2-7|TRBV20-1|NA|15|TRBD1
CSARPGTGLFYEQYF
TGCAGTGCTAGACCCGGGACAGGACTTTTCTACGAGCAGTACTTC
>TRBJ1-4|TRBV15|medium-sized|13|NA
CATSRAEDEKLFF
TGTGCCACCAGCAGAGCCGAGGATGAAAAACTGTTTTTT
>TRBJ2-5|TRBV5-4|once|12|NA
CASSLDEETQYF
TGTGCCAGCAGCTTGGACGAAGAGACCCAGTACTTC
>TRBJ1-2|TRBV19|NA|12|NA
CASMGRNYGYTF
TGTGCCAGTATGGGTAGAAACTATGGCTACACCTTC
>TRBJ1-3|TRBV24-1|NA|14|NA
CATSDPSSGNTIYF
TGTGCCACCAGTGACCCCAGCTCTGGAAACACCATATATTTT
>TRBJ1-1|TRBV28|NA|13|NA
CASNIGLNTEAFF
TGTGCCAGCAACATAGGACTAAACACTGAAGCTTTCTTT
>TRBJ2-5|TRBV7-2|NA|15|NA
CASSSEGRKQETQYF
TGTGCCAGCAGCTCAGAGGGACGGAAACAAGAGACCCAGTACTTC
>TRBJ2-1|TRBV2|NA|13|TRBD1
CASSGQGASEQFF
TGTGCCAGCAGCGGACAGGGGGCTTCTGAGCAGTTCTTC
>TRBJ1-5|TRBV20-1|NA|15|NA
CSARAQRGSNQPQHF
TGCAGTGCTAGAGCCCAACGAGGGAGCAATCAGCCCCAGCATTTT
>TRBJ1-6|TRBV6-1|NA|16|NA
CASNAGLGSYNSPLHF
TGTGCCAGCAACGCAGGGCTTGGCTCCTATAATTCACCCCTCCACTTT
>TRBJ1-2|TRBV29-1|once|13|NA
CSVANRNRYGYTF
TGCAGCGTTGCCAACCGAAATAGGTATGGCTACACCTTC
>TRBJ2-5|TRBV4-1|once|19|TRBD2
CASSQVFGTSGGAQETQYF
TGCGCCAGCAGCCAAGTCTTCGGGACTAGCGGGGGGGCCCAAGAGACCCAGTACTTC
>TRBJ2-3|TRBV6-5|few|16|NA
CASSYNGAKGTDTQYF
TGTGCCAGCAGTTACAACGGGGCCAAGGGCACAGATACGCAGTATTTT
>TRBJ2-5|TRBV20-1|NA|14|TRBD2
CSARIRGRQETQYF
TGCAGTGCTAGGATTCGCGGGAGGCAAGAGACCCAGTACTTC
>TRBJ1-1|TRBV5-1|few|14|NA
CASSLEGRYTEAFF
TGCGCCAGCAGCTTGGAGGGCAGATACACTGAAGCTTTCTTT
>TRBJ1-3|TRBV7-8|few|16|NA
CASSLPGSRGWNTIYF
TGTGCCAGCAGCCTACCCGGGAGCCGAGGTTGGAACACCATATATTTT
>TRBJ1-5|TRBV20-1|NA|13|NA
CSARTLGEQPQHF
TGCAGTGCTAGAACGTTGGGGGAGCAGCCCCAGCATTTT
>TRBJ2-5|TRBV20-1|once|14|TRBD1
CSALLRTGKETQYF
TGCAGTGCTCTACTACGGACAGGGAAGGAGACCCAGTACTTC
>TRBJ1-2|TRBV24-1|NA|13|NA
CATSGGVNYGYTF
TGTGCCACCAGTGGGGGGGTGAACTATGGCTACACCTTC
>TRBJ1-1|TRBV3-1|NA|14|NA
CASSPIGGNTEAFF
TGTGCCAGCAGCCCAATTGGGGGGAACACTGAAGCTTTCTTT